These T cell receptor beta chains were read from a single sample in a study of T cell repertoires in cytomegalovirus infection. In TCRdb, the reads were re-called with MiXCR into one record per CDR3 protein. In the table there are about 830,000 distinct CDR3 sequences, approximately 32% of which are singletons. No antigen is known for these receptors. The sequencing used cultured CD8+ T cells from PBMCs, collected from culture after CMV antigen stimulation. The receptors stem from a human donor in good health (CMV status not recorded). Some clones in this sample may be carry-over from other donors' samples. The CDR3 runs from the conserved cysteine through the conserved F or W. D genes are given only for firm matches. The size entry is marked missing in some rows and otherwise reads once, few, many or a size class.

v_gene	j_gene	d_gene	abundance	CDR3aa	CDR3nt
TRBV6-4	TRBJ2-5	TRBD2	few	CASSETGLATETQYF	TGTGCCAGCAGTGAGACGGGACTAGCGACAGAGACCCAGTACTTC
TRBV7-9	TRBJ1-2	-	-	CASSPTSGQGMYGYTF	TGTGCCAGCAGCCCGACTTCCGGCCAGGGGATGTATGGCTACACCTTC
TRBV4-1	TRBJ2-1	-	many	CASSPEGSYNEQFF	TGCGCCAGCAGCCCGGAAGGGTCCTACAATGAGCAGTTCTTC
TRBV9	TRBJ2-1	-	-	CASSVGTATTDEQFF	TGTGCCAGCAGCGTGGGAACAGCTACTACGGATGAGCAGTTCTTC
TRBV7-2	TRBJ2-1	-	many	CASSLNGGYNEQFF	TGTGCCAGCAGCTTGAATGGAGGCTACAATGAGCAGTTCTTC
TRBV14	TRBJ1-1	-	-	CASSPTRQMNTEAFF	TGTGCCAGCAGCCCGACCCGACAGATGAACACTGAAGCTTTCTTT
TRBV2	TRBJ1-2	-	-	CASSDRSYGYTF	TGTGCCAGCAGTGATCGGAGCTATGGCTACACCTTC
TRBV6-2/TRBV6-3	TRBJ1-5	TRBD1	-	CASRPPDRGRFQPQHF	TGTGCCAGCAGACCTCCGGACAGGGGAAGGTTTCAGCCCCAGCATTTT
TRBV28	TRBJ2-3	TRBD1	few	CASSRPIQGVTLKETDTQYF	TGTGCCAGCAGTCGACCTATACAGGGGGTAACGCTCAAGGAGACAGATACGCAGTATTTT
TRBV27	TRBJ1-2	-	-	CASSLGGERYGYTF	TGTGCCAGCAGTCTGGGAGGGGAGAGGTATGGCTACACCTTC
TRBV7-6	TRBJ2-3	-	-	CASTSEGGGFTDTQYF	TGTGCCAGCACCTCAGAGGGGGGGGGCTTCACAGATACGCAGTATTTT
TRBV7-6	TRBJ1-1	TRBD1	many	CASSADAGTGGTEAFF	TGTGCCAGCAGCGCCGACGCCGGGACAGGGGGCACTGAAGCTTTCTTT
TRBV27	TRBJ2-5	TRBD1	-	CASSLFSAGQGVNKETQYF	TGTGCCAGCAGTTTATTTTCCGCGGGTCAGGGGGTGAATAAGGAGACCCAGTACTTC
TRBV10-3	TRBJ2-1	-	few	CAIRITSYNEQFF	TGTGCCATCAGGATTACCTCCTACAATGAGCAGTTCTTC
TRBV7-2	TRBJ2-7	-	many	CASSLAASYSYEQYF	TGTGCCAGCAGCTTAGCTGCCTCTTACTCCTACGAGCAGTACTTC
TRBV6-5	TRBJ1-6	-	once	CASSQNRASFYNSPLHF	TGTGCCAGCAGTCAAAACAGGGCTTCCTTCTATAATTCACCCCTCCACTTT
TRBV7-9	TRBJ2-1	TRBD1	-	CVSSRDRVYNEQFF	TGTGTCAGCAGCCGGGACAGGGTCTACAATGAGCAGTTCTTC
TRBV24-1	TRBJ2-3	-	-	CATSDEVRTDTQYF	TGTGCCACCAGTGATGAGGTCCGCACAGATACGCAGTATTTT
TRBV5-3	TRBJ2-3	-	-	CANRATSTDTQYF	TGTGCCAACAGGGCCACTAGCACAGATACGCAGTATTTT
TRBV4-1	TRBJ2-5	TRBD1	few	CASSKRQGETQYF	TGCGCCAGCAGCAAACGACAGGGCGAGACCCAGTACTTC
TRBV6-5	TRBJ2-1	-	few	CASSYAESRLEQFF	TGTGCCAGCAGTTACGCTGAATCTCGTCTTGAGCAGTTCTTC
TRBV27	TRBJ1-2	-	-	CASSLLGRMDGYTF	TGTGCCAGCAGTTTACTGGGGCGGATGGATGGCTACACCTTC
TRBV2	TRBJ1-1	-	few	CASIGRDTLWTDTLVITEAFF	TGTGCCAGCATAGGGAGAGATACACTTTGGACCGATACACTAGTGATTACTGAAGCTTTCTTT
TRBV28	TRBJ1-2	-	few	CASRLRDTESCTF	TGTGCCAGCAGACTCCGGGACACCGAATCATGCACCTTC
TRBV10-3	TRBJ2-1	-	few	CAISNDRALYNEQFF	TGTGCCATCAGTAACGACAGAGCCCTCTACAATGAGCAGTTCTTC
TRBV7-6	TRBJ1-5	TRBD1	few	CASSQDRAAQPQHF	TGTGCCAGCAGCCAGGACAGGGCGGCTCAGCCCCAGCATTTT
TRBV27	TRBJ1-6	TRBD1	few	CASSLLRQGYSPLHF	TGTGCCAGCAGTTTGTTGCGACAGGGTTATTCACCCCTCCACTTT
TRBV12-3/TRBV12-4	TRBJ2-2	-	many	CASSLGWELFF	TGTGCCAGCAGTTTGGGGTGGGAGCTGTTTTTT
TRBV25-1	TRBJ2-2	TRBD1	-	CATREGTVNTGELFF	TGTGCCACCAGGGAAGGGACAGTGAACACCGGGGAGCTGTTTTTT
TRBV20-1	TRBJ2-2	TRBD2	-	CSAPGGTHTGELFF	TGCAGTGCCCCGGGAGGGACCCACACCGGGGAGCTGTTTTTT
TRBV27	TRBJ2-1	-	-	CASSPLGPGEQFF	TGTGCCAGCAGTCCCCTCGGCCCGGGGGAGCAGTTCTTC
TRBV2	TRBJ1-5	-	few	CASSEERAISNQPQHF	TGTGCCAGCAGTGAAGAGCGGGCAATTAGCAATCAGCCCCAGCATTTT
TRBV7-2	TRBJ2-6	-	few	CASSRGRGANVLTF	TGTGCCAGCAGCCGGGGGCGCGGGGCCAACGTCCTGACTTTC
TRBV19	TRBJ2-1	-	-	CASSTSTGSSYNEQFF	TGTGCCAGTAGTACCTCGACAGGAAGCTCCTACAATGAGCAGTTCTTC
TRBV27	TRBJ2-3	-	-	CASSSTVGNPDTQYF	TGTGCCAGCAGTTCGACAGTAGGTAATCCTGATACGCAGTATTTT
TRBV12-3/TRBV12-4	TRBJ1-2	TRBD1	many	CASTGTGSYGYTF	TGTGCCAGCACCGGGACAGGCAGCTATGGCTACACCTTC
TRBV6-5	TRBJ2-7	-	few	CASSPPGSEQYF	TGTGCCAGCAGTCCCCCCGGGAGCGAGCAGTACTTC
TRBV5-4	TRBJ1-1	-	-	CVSSPRGAANTEAFF	TGTGTCAGCAGCCCTAGGGGTGCAGCCAACACTGAAGCTTTCTTT
TRBV6-5	TRBJ1-4	TRBD1	few	CASSYSPGTGEKLFF	TGTGCCAGCAGTTACTCCCCCGGGACAGGAGAAAAACTGTTTTTT
TRBV12-3/TRBV12-4	TRBJ2-2	TRBD2	many	CASSSLAGATGELFF	TGTGCCAGCAGTTCCCTAGCGGGGGCCACCGGGGAGCTGTTTTTT
TRBV5-5	TRBJ1-4	TRBD1	many	CASSFDRGGEKLFF	TGTGCCAGCAGCTTCGACAGGGGCGGCGAAAAACTGTTTTTT
TRBV11-3	TRBJ2-1	TRBD2	-	CASSLDSKRTSGGGNEQFF	TGTGCCAGCAGCTTAGACTCCAAACGTACTAGCGGGGGAGGTAATGAGCAGTTCTTC
TRBV11-3	TRBJ1-1	TRBD1	many	CASSYRGENTEAFF	TGTGCCAGCAGTTACAGGGGTGAAAACACTGAAGCTTTCTTT
TRBV4-1	TRBJ1-6	TRBD1	-	CASSQDEGTGQTPLHF	TGTGCCAGCAGCCAAGATGAGGGGACAGGGCAAACACCCCTCCACTTT
TRBV7-8	TRBJ1-5	-	few	CASSLAGSGNQPQHF	TGTGCCAGCAGCTTGGCGGGGAGCGGCAATCAGCCCCAGCATTTT